This entry is about one T cell receptor (delta chain). Its antigen remains unknown. Flow sorting of PBMC yielded separate Vgamma9/Vdelta2+ and Vdelta2-negative gammadelta T cell populations for bulk repertoire analysis. TCRdb fed the multiplex PCR reads to CATT. The table lists 50,000 to 65,000 delta-chain clones, around 1.7% of them singletons. This entry belongs to a study of γδ T cells in repeated Plasmodium falciparum infection. Study summary: Malaria-naive adults were infected with P. falciparum NF54 four times over around 600 days.

Germline assignment: CDR1 TSWWSYY and CDR2 QGS. This CDR3 is built from 17 residues. The study's findings and limits: Malian children's Vdelta2-negative repertoires appeared more expanded and less diverse than Australians'.

The sequenced sample consisted of gamma-delta T cells from blood. The V gene call is TRDV1, and the J gene call is absent; TRDD3 is taken as the D call from the table, unchecked against the DNA. The sequence derives from a pool of human donors (malaria-infected and uninfected, not separated). Here the CDR3 DNA reads TGTGCTCTTGGGGAAACCCCGGGATCCCTGTACGCCGATAAACTCACCTTT. It yields the protein CALGETPGSLYADKLTF.